The entry that follows covers one T cell receptor (beta chain) sequence. This entry comes from a study of control samples from healthy donors and cancer patients. The CDR3 is made up of 15 amino acids. Trimming stripped 0 bases from V and 0 bases from J, with 8 bases between. Germline values: CDR1 SGHKS, CDR2 YYEKEE (reference sequence). TCRdb's table, derived via immunoSEQ multiplex PCR, lists solely in-frame clones and lacks some. The sample yields roughly 38,000 clones, 70% to 90% seen once. The sequencing sample was made of blood. This clonotype originated in a man aged 60 to 75 in good health. This chain connects TRBV5-5 to TRBJ2-3; D gene uncertain. DNA for the CDR3: TGTGCCAGCAGCTTGGGCCCATCTAGCACAGATACGCAGTATTTT. Amino acids: CASSLGPSSTDTQYF.